The source of this T cell receptor (beta chain) is a study of identical twins. This clonotype was observed a few times. The antigen remains undetermined. Germline CDR1 and CDR2: DFQATT and SNEGSKA (reference sequence). This CDR3 comprises 15 residues. With V trimmed by 0 bases and J by 4 bases, 6 bases remained unmatched. TCRdb ran MiXCR on the 5' RACE reads and lists one entry per CDR3 protein. Among some 710,000 distinct CDR3 sequences listed, roughly 6% were seen once. Findings and limits, study-wide: Model-predicted out-of-frame TCR alpha sharing fell below observed values in monozygotic twins.

The chain is built from TRBV20-1 and TRBJ1-1; 9 bases agree with TRBD1. Sequenced sample: naive T cells sorted from blood. The receptor was derived from a young man in good health. This chain's CDR3 is CSARDRDRVSTEAFF. As DNA, the CDR3 is TGCAGTGCTAGAGACCGGGACAGGGTTTCCACTGAAGCTTTCTTT.